This T cell receptor (beta chain) was recovered during a study of early T cells in non-severe SARS-CoV-2 infection. Each CDR3 protein gets one entry after TCRdb re-called the 5' RACE reads with MiXCR. Of tens of thousands of distinct CDR3 sequences in the sample, 10% to 15% are singletons; the top ten hold around 4.2%. This receptor was identified in an adult who was a healthcare worker with PCR-confirmed SARS-CoV-2 infection or an uninfected control (not recorded which). Sequencing input: whole blood.

CDR3 sequence: CSATYPGGAFNEQFF. In DNA, the CDR3 is TGCAGTGCCACTTACCCCGGGGGGGCCTTCAATGAGCAGTTCTTC. The rearrangement uses TRBV20-1 and TRBJ2-1; 8 bases agree with TRBD2. CDR3 length: 15 amino acids. Germline V gene data show CDR1 as DFQATT and CDR2 as SNEGSKA (reference sequence). The ends lost 6 bases at V and 6 bases at J; junction bases unmatched: 13.